This entry lists 16 T cell receptor beta chains sequenced from one sample in a study of shared clonotypes between healthy human individuals. Profiled with immunoSEQ multiplex PCR; TCRdb holds only in-frame clones, not every one. Of 90,000 to 130,000 clones in the sample, 55% to 70% were seen once. Sequencing input: memory CD8+ T cells sorted from blood. Documented subset: CD45RO+ cells pooled with CCR7-negative TemRA cells. These TCRs come from a woman in her thirties in good health.

The chain links TRBV4-1 to TRBJ2-7; no definite D call. The CDR3 totals 14 residues. The V gene's germline CDR1 is MGHRA and CDR2 YSYEKL. Deletions cut 4 bases from V and 0 bases from J, with 10 bases between. The CDR3 is CASSPWPLSYEQYF. The CDR3, as DNA: TGCGCCAGCAGCCCATGGCCTCTCTCCTACGAGCAGTACTTC.

CDR3 coding DNA: TGTGCCAGCAGCCCGGGACTAGGCATACGTAGGTACCACGAGCAGTACTTC. It encodes CASSPGLGIRRYHEQYF. The V call is TRBV27, the J call TRBJ2-7; TRBD2 matches at 8 bases. Germline lookup yields CDR1 MNHEY and CDR2 SMNVEV (reference sequence). With 6 bases clipped from V and 5 bases from J, the junction kept 18 bases outside the gene matches. CDR3 size: 17 residues.

This clone was seen more than once but under ten times. The chain is built from TRBV28 and TRBJ1-2; the match to TRBD1 covers 8 bases. Germline V lookup: CDR1 MDHEN, CDR2 SYDVKM. After removal of 3 bases from V and 3 bases from J, the junction contained 6 bases not matched to a gene. The CDR3 covers 15 residues. The CDR3 spells CASSFGTGAYYGYTF. The CDR3 nucleotides read TGTGCCAGCAGTTTCGGGACAGGAGCCTACTATGGCTACACCTTC.

The chain uses TRBV11-2 and TRBJ2-5; no clear D. The end of the DNA fits TRBJ2-7 better, so the J call may be wrong. The CDR3 spans 15 residues. Looked up from germline, CDR1 is SGHAT and CDR2 is FQNNGV. The DNA of the CDR3 is TGTGCCAGCAGCTTATTCCTCCCAGGTCCCTACGAGCAGTACTTC. Translating gives CASSLFLPGPYEQYF.

This clone showed up just a few times. This sequence joins TRBV27 and TRBJ1-2; D not certain. The CDR3 is made up of 15 amino acids. V lost 2 bases to trimming and J lost 0 bases, with 10 bases between them. Looked up from germline, CDR1 is MNHEY and CDR2 is SMNVEV (reference sequence). The CDR3 loop reads CASSLRYGANYGYTF. CDR3 in DNA: TGTGCCAGCAGTTTACGGTACGGAGCTAACTATGGCTACACCTTC.

The rearrangement joins TRBV6-6 to TRBJ2-7; D is undetermined. Trimming pared 6 bases from V and 4 bases from J, leaving 16 bases between. Germline V gene lookup returns CDR1 MNHNY and CDR2 SVGAGI (reference sequence). The CDR3 runs to 14 residues. The CDR3 bases are TGTGCCAGCAGCCGACCTGGGGTTGGTTACGAGCAGTACTTC. It is translated as CASSRPGVGYEQYF.

Concerning this clone: This specimen includes other DNA sequences encoding the same CDR3. The rearrangement uses TRBV2 and TRBJ2-5; 8 bases map to TRBD1. Germline trimming cut 4 bases from V and 5 bases from J; bases unmatched to any gene: 6. The CDR3 extends over 14 amino acids. Germline CDR1 SNHLY, CDR2 FYNNEI. CDR3 nucleotides: TGTGCCAGCAGTGTTGGACAGGGAATGGAGACCCAGTACTTC. Translation: CASSVGQGMETQYF.

The chain links TRBV5-1 to TRBJ2-2; no definite D call. CDR1 and CDR2 (germline): SGHRS, YFSETQ. Trimming removed 4 bases at V and 3 bases at J, with 7 bases between. The CDR3 extends over 13 amino acids. The CDR3 nucleotides read TGCGCCAGCAGCCCCAGACACACCGGGGAGCTGTTTTTT. This sequence encodes CASSPRHTGELFF.

V is TRBV6-5 and J is TRBJ1-1; 8 positions agree with TRBD1. Germline CDR1 reads MNHEY; CDR2 reads SVGAGI. The CDR3 is 16 residues long. V was pared by 2 bases and J by 0 bases, with 5 bases of the junction left unmatched. The CDR3 region is CASSYAWTGMNTEAFF. CDR3 nucleotide sequence: TGTGCCAGCAGTTACGCCTGGACAGGGATGAACACTGAAGCTTTCTTT.

In its sample, this clone was seen a few times. The chain uses TRBV6-5 and TRBJ2-3, with 8 bases matching TRBD2. Unmatched junction bases numbered 4, after V lost 4 bases and J lost 1 base. Germline CDR1 MNHEY, CDR2 SVGAGI. There are 15 residues in the CDR3. The CDR3 DNA follows: TGTGCCAGCAGTTCGCGGGGGGAAGGCACAGATACGCAGTATTTT. As protein: CASSSRGEGTDTQYF.

With regard to this clone: A far larger clone differs by one base, so this is likely a read error. The sample carries other DNA sequences with the same CDR3. The chain joins TRBV27 to TRBJ2-7; D perhaps matches TRBD2 (6 bases). This CDR3 spans 13 amino acids. CDR1 and CDR2 (germline): MNHEY, SMNVEV (reference sequence). The CDR3 here is CASSVSGPYEQYF. The CDR3 coding sequence is TGTGCCAGCAGTGTTAGCGGACCCTACGAGCAGTACTTT.

J is TRBJ2-6 and V is TRBV30, with TRBD1 as a possible D gene (5 bases). V was pared by 7 bases and J by 0 bases, with 16 bases between. The CDR3 covers 16 residues. The germline gives CDR1 GTSNPN, CDR2 SVGIG (reference sequence). CDR3 protein: CAFSRQSISGANVLTF. The CDR3 DNA follows: TGTGCCTTTTCCAGACAGTCGATCTCTGGGGCCAACGTCCTGACTTTC.

The chain employs TRBV21-1 and TRBJ2-7; no DNA check was done on the table's D call, TRBD1. TRBV21-1 is designated a pseudogene. The CDR3 runs 15 residues. DNA of the CDR3: TGTGCCAGCAGCAATCGGACACAAGACCCCTACGAGCAGTACTTC. Its translation: CASSNRTQDPYEQYF.

CDR3 region: CASSELRGLAGHVYEQYF. The CDR3 DNA sequence: TGCGCCAGCAGTGAGCTACGCGGACTAGCGGGACATGTGTACGAGCAGTACTTC. The chain combines TRBV10-1 with TRBJ2-7; 12 bases are a match to TRBD2. The CDR3 runs 18 residues. V dropped 2 bases and J dropped 4; count of bases not matched to a gene: 12. Germline assignment: CDR1 WNHNN and CDR2 SYGVQD (reference sequence).

The chain employs TRBV25-1 and TRBJ2-5, with TRBD1 matching over 12 bases. Germline V CDR1 and CDR2: MGHDK, SYGVNS. This CDR3 is 15 amino acids long. V was pared by 6 bases and J by 4 bases, with 6 bases of the junction left unmatched. The CDR3 reads CASSKGTGGGETQYF. CDR3 in DNA: TGTGCCAGCAGCAAAGGGACAGGGGGCGGAGAGACCCAGTACTTC.

DNA of the CDR3: TGTGCCAGCAGCCTTGCTTGGAACACTGAAGCTTTCTTT. Residues: CASSLAWNTEAFF. The genes are TRBV6-6 and TRBJ1-1; D is unresolved. Looked up from germline, CDR1 is MNHNY and CDR2 is SVGAGI (reference sequence). The CDR3 loop spans 13 amino acids. V lost 6 bases, J lost 1 base, and 9 bases lay in between.